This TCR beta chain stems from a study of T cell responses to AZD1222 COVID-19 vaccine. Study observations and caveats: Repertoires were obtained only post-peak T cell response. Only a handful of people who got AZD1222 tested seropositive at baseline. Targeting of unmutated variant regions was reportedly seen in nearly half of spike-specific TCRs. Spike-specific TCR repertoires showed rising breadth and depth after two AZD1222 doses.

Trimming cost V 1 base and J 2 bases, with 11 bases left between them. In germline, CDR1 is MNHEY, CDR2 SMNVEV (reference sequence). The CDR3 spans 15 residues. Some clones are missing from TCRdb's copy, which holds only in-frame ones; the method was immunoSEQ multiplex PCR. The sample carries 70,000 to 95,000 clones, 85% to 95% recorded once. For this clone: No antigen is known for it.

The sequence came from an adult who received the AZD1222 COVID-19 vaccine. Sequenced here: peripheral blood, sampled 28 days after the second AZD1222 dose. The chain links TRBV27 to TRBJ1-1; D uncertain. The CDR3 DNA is TGTGCCAGCAGTTTATTTGGCGGACCAAACACTGAAGCTTTCTTT. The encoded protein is CASSLFGGPNTEAFF.